This T cell receptor beta chain appears in the sequencing data of a study of T cells in tuberculosis. This clone was picked up a small number of times. Produced via immunoSEQ multiplex PCR; TCRdb's table is partial and in-frame only. The sample comprises 20,000 to 25,000 clones, 90% to 95% of which are singletons, and about a sixth rests with the top ten. This clonotype originated in a donor aged 10-29 years with latent tuberculosis or without tuberculosis infection. Some clones in this sample may be carry-over from other donors' samples. The sample taken for sequencing was PBMCs.

CDR3 sequence (DNA): TGCGCCAGCAGCCAATTTACAGTGAACACTGAAGCTTTCTTT. The encoded protein is CASSQFTVNTEAFF. V and J are TRBV4-1 and TRBJ1-1; D is ambiguous. CDR3 size: 14 residues. Germline assignment: CDR1 MGHRA and CDR2 YSYEKL. Trimming pared 2 bases from V and 0 bases from J, leaving 7 bases between.